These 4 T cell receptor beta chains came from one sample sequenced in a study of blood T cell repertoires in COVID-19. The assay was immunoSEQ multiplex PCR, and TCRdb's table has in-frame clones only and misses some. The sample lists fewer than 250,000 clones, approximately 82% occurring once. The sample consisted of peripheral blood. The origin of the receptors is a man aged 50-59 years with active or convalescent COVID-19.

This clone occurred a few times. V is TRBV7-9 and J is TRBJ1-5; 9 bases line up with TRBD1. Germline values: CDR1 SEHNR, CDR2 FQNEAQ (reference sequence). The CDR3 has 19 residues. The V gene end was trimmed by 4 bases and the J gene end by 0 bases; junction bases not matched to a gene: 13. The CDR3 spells CASSSPPGTGLYSNQPQHF. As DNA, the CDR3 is TGTGCCAGCAGCTCCCCCCCCGGGACAGGGCTTTATAGCAATCAGCCCCAGCATTTT. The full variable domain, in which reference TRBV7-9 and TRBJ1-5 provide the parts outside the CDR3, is DTGVSQNPRHKITKRGQNVTFRCDPISEHNRLYWYRQTLGQGPEFLTYFQNEAQLEKSRLLSDRFSAERPKGSFSTLEIQRTEQGDSAMYLCASSSPPGTGLYSNQPQHFGDGTRLSIL.

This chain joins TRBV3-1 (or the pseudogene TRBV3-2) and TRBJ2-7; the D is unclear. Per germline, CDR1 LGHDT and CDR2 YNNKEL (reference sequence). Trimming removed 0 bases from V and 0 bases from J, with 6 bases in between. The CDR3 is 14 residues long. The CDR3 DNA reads TGTGCCAGCAGCCAAGATGTCAGCTCCTACGAGCAGTACTTC. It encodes CASSQDVSSYEQYF.

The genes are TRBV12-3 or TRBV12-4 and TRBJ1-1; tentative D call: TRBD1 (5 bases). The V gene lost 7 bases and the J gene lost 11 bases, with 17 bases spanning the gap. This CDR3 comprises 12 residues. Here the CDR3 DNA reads TGTGCCAGCATCTCTGGGGCTGGTGACGCTTTCTTT. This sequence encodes CASISGAGDAFF.

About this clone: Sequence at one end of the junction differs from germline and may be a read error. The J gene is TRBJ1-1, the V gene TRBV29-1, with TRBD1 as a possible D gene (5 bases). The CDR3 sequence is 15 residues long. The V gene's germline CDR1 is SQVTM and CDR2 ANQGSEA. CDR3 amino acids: CSGERIQEKDTEAFF. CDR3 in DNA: TGCAGCGGTGAACGTATACAGGAGAAAGACACTGAAGCTTTCTTT.